This T cell receptor (beta chain) appears in the sequencing data of a study of cytomegalovirus exposure and HLA in healthy donors (dated by TCRdb to 2015 to 2018). For context, the study as a whole: The 666 repertoires of the first cohort and the 110 or so validation repertoires were produced on the same platform, according to a later analysis. The study aimed to test whether cataloging public T cell receptors could reveal signatures of past pathogen exposure. A separate validation cohort of approximately 130 different subjects was used in addition to the roughly 670-subject first cohort. To predict cytomegalovirus infection status, the study combined high-throughput TCR immunosequencing, statistical association of individual TCRs with disease status, and machine learning.

CDR1 and CDR2 (MNHNS, SASEGT) derive from the germline V gene. The V and J ends are trimmed by 4 bases and 4 bases, leaving 17 bases between them. Inclusive of the bounding cysteine and phenylalanine, the CDR3 is 16 residues long. This entry keeps only the CDR3 DNA: 48 bases, framed from base 1. The paper's findings and limits, for the study overall: The study listed 164 TCR beta chains as associated with cytomegalovirus. Across donors, most TCR sequences were observed very rarely, whereas some public TCRs were present in many individuals. The validation cohort had no HLA typing available for a later analysis, so co-occurrence within that cohort was assessed over all 130 or so repertoires. It was suggested by the authors that the approach could potentially be generalized to other disease states and immunological phenotypes. Of the cluster scores, roughly 93% were above 0 in a later analysis, which found that TCRs clustered in the first cohort also tended to co-occur in the 95 to 150 validation repertoires. Cytomegalovirus status was reported to be diagnosed by the classifier with high specificity and sensitivity in both the original and validation cohorts. Three of the identified cytomegalovirus-associated TCR beta chains were confirmed in vitro to be specific for cytomegalovirus antigens.

With regard to this clone: It has no known antigen specificity. The input lacks base qualities; no much larger clone sits a single base away.

The donors belonged to the validation cohort of over a hundred subjects, which was separate from the approximately 610-subject first cohort. Libraries were made using the immunoSEQ multiplex PCR assay. On the authors' methods: A statistical classification framework was built to diagnose cytomegalovirus status from the catalog of TCR beta chain sequences. TCRdb's version of the immuneACCESS table is confined to in-frame rearrangements and falls short of the full clone set. An unresolved V gene accounts for under half of the shortfall where checked; the remainder is of unknown origin. That table supplies the V and J calls and clone size; D and trimming were determined from the DNA. This sample lists roughly 73,000 clones; 90% to 95% were detected once. Together, the top ten hold about 3% of the sample.

The chain is made from TRBV6-1 and TRBJ2-1; the best D guess is TRBD2, with 6 bases matching. Sample: PBMCs. The source is a man younger than 35 in good health and CMV-seronegative. The CDR3 protein: CASSATAGMGYNEQFF. The nucleotides are TGTGCCAGCAGTGCGACCGCGGGGATGGGTTACAATGAGCAGTTCTTC.